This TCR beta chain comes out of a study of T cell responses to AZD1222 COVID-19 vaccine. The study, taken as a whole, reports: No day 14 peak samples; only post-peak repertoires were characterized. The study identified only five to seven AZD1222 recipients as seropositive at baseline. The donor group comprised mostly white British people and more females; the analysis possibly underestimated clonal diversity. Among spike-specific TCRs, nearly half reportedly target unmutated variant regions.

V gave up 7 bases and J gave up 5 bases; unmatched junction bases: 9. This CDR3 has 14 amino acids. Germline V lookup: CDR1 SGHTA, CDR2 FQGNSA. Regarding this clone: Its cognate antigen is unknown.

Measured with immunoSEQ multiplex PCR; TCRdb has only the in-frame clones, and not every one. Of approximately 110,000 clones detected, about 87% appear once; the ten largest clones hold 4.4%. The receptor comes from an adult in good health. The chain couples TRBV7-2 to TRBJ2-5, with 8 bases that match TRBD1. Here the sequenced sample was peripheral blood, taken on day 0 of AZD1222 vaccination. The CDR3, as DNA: TGTGCCAGCACCGTAACAGGGGGTCAGGAGACCCAGTACTTC. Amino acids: CASTVTGGQETQYF. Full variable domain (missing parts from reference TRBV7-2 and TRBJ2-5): GAGVSQSPSNKVTEKGKDVELRCDPISGHTALYWYRQSLGQGLEFLIYFQGNSAPDKSGLPSDRFSAERTGGSVSTLTIQRTQQEDSAVYLCASTVTGGQETQYFGPGTRLLVL.